The T cell receptor (beta chain) described here comes from a study of blood T cell repertoires in COVID-19. Only in-frame clones appear in the TCRdb table, and some are missing; sequencing was by immunoSEQ multiplex PCR. The table lists around 240,000 clones, 80% to 90% of them singletons. Sequenced material: PBMCs or T cells enriched from blood (not recorded which). The TCR comes from a woman aged 50 to 65 who had recovered from COVID-19.

For the CDR3, the DNA is TGTGCCAGCAGTTTATGGGGGGCGGCAGGCCCCTACGAGCAGTACTTC. Its protein product is CASSLWGAAGPYEQYF. V gene TRBV28 combines with J gene TRBJ2-7, with D maybe TRBD1 (6 bases). The CDR3 runs 16 residues. The germline V and J ends were trimmed by 0 bases and 2 bases, with 14 bases remaining between them. From germline, CDR1 is MDHEN and CDR2 SYDVKM.